The 21 T cell receptor beta chains in this list originate from one sample, sequenced in a study of cytomegalovirus exposure and HLA in healthy donors. The PCR used 60 Vbeta and 13 Jbeta primers. Sequenced by immunoSEQ multiplex PCR; TCRdb stores in-frame clones only, minus some. This table has 130,000 or so clones, around 90% appearing once. The specimen was PBMCs. These receptors were collected from a woman in her thirties or forties in good health and CMV-seronegative.

The genes are TRBV19 and TRBJ1-2, with TRBD1 matching over 7 bases. Germline trimming cut 4 bases from V and 6 bases from J; bases unmatched to any gene: 17. The CDR3 extends over 17 amino acids. From germline, CDR1 is LNHDA and CDR2 SQIVND (reference sequence). DNA of the CDR3: TGTGCCAGTAGTAACCCGACAGGGAGCTACCCGAGGGATGGCTACACCTTC. Translated: CASSNPTGSYPRDGYTF.

The CDR3 sequence: CAWSAGTGGWREQYF. In DNA, the CDR3 is TGTGCCTGGAGTGCAGGGACAGGGGGTTGGCGCGAGCAGTACTTC. This chain uses TRBV30 with TRBJ2-7, with 11 bases that match TRBD1. The V and J ends lost 1 base and 6 bases, in that order; junction bases with no gene match: 8. The germline V gene has CDR1 GTSNPN and CDR2 SVGIG (reference sequence). There are 15 residues in the CDR3.

V usage is TRBV6-1 and J usage is TRBJ1-2, with D unresolved. CDR1 is MNHNS, CDR2 SASEGT, per germline. This CDR3 has 14 residues. Trimming cost V 6 bases and J 8 bases, with 19 bases left between them. CDR3 sequence: CASREPVAYFGYTF. CDR3 nucleotides: TGTGCCAGCAGAGAACCGGTTGCCTATTTCGGCTACACCTTC.

The genes are TRBV11-2 and TRBJ2-7, with TRBD1 matching over 10 bases. V trimming: 5 bases; J trimming: 5 bases; junction bases outside the gene matches: 12. The CDR3 is 16 residues long. CDR1 and CDR2 from the germline V gene are SGHAT and FQNNGV. The CDR3 region has the DNA TGTGCCAGCAGCCTAAGTTGGGGACAGGGGAGGGACGAGCAGTACTTC. The encoded protein is CASSLSWGQGRDEQYF.

The J gene is TRBJ2-4, the V gene TRBV19, with TRBD2 identical over 7 bases. The CDR3 consists of 16 residues. V was clipped by 5 bases and J by 10 bases; unmatched bases: 17. CDR1 is LNHDA, CDR2 SQIVND, per germline (reference sequence). The CDR3 loop reads CASSSGGTGGAWIQYF. Here the CDR3 DNA reads TGTGCCAGTAGTTCCGGGGGGACTGGTGGAGCTTGGATTCAGTACTTC.

The chain has TRBV6-5 and TRBJ2-7; 10 nucleotides align to TRBD2. The CDR3 sequence is 15 residues long. From germline, CDR1 is MNHEY and CDR2 SVGAGI. Trimming cost V 5 bases and J 2 bases; bases outside gene matches: 6. CDR3 residues: CASSRTSGSTYEQYF. CDR3 DNA sequence: TGTGCCAGCAGTCGGACTAGCGGCAGCACCTACGAGCAGTACTTC.

This clone was recorded once. The chain links TRBV6-6 to TRBJ2-2; 7 bases align to TRBD2. Germline values: CDR1 MNHNY, CDR2 SVGAGI (reference sequence). The CDR3 spans 15 residues. The V segment lost 7 bases and the J segment 1 base; nucleotides outside the gene matches: 6. CDR3 in DNA: TGTGCCAGCACGCTAGCGGTTTTGAACACCGGGGAGCTGTTTTTT. This encodes CASTLAVLNTGELFF.

The V call is TRBV27, the J call TRBJ1-5; D might be TRBD1 (6 bases). Trimming stripped 5 bases from V and 5 bases from J, with 10 bases between. This CDR3 has 13 amino acids. Germline CDR1 MNHEY, CDR2 SMNVEV (reference sequence). The DNA of the CDR3 is TGTGCCAGCAGTCACAGGGACGATCAGCCCCAGCATTTT. As protein: CASSHRDDQPQHF.

This clone was seen once. This chain uses TRBV21-1 with TRBJ2-7; the table's D call, TRBD2, has no DNA check behind it. TRBV21-1 is marked as a pseudogene. The CDR3 length is 15 residues. The CDR3 reads CASSKVSSGGREQYF. The CDR3 region has the DNA TGTGCCAGCAGCAAAGTCTCCTCGGGGGGGCGCGAGCAGTACTTC.

V gene TRBV28 combines with J gene TRBJ2-7, with a tentative D call TRBD2 (6 bases). Trimming cost V 3 bases and J 6 bases, with 15 bases left between them. This CDR3 comprises 14 residues. Germline values: CDR1 MDHEN, CDR2 SYDVKM. The CDR3 DNA is TGTGCCAGCAGTTTTATCGGGAGAGGGCGCGAGCAGTACTTC. It translates to CASSFIGRGREQYF. Full variable domain (remainder filled in from reference TRBV28 and TRBJ2-7): DVKVTQSSRYLVKRTGEKVFLECVQDMDHENMFWYRQDPGLGLRLIYFSYDVKMKEKGDIPEGYSVSREKKERFSLILESASTNQTSMYLCASSFIGRGREQYFGPGTRLTVT.

The chain combines TRBV29-1 with TRBJ2-7, with D possibly TRBD2 on 6 matching bases. The germline V and J ends were trimmed by 7 bases and 5 bases, with 18 bases remaining between them. The CDR3 loop spans 13 amino acids. Germline V gene sequence: CDR1 SQVTM, CDR2 ANQGSEA. CDR3: CSAARGGGNEQYF. The DNA for the CDR3 is TGCAGCGCGGCTCGGGGCGGCGGGAACGAGCAGTACTTC.

This chain connects TRBV6-5 to TRBJ1-2; 7 nucleotides line up with TRBD1. The CDR3 is 14 amino acids. The germline gives CDR1 MNHEY, CDR2 SVGAGI. The V gene end was trimmed by 6 bases and the J gene end by 1 base; junction bases not matched to a gene: 5. The CDR3 DNA reads as TGTGCCAGCAGGGGACAGCGTTTTAACTATGGCTACACCTTC. Translation: CASRGQRFNYGYTF.

V gene TRBV11-2 combines with J gene TRBJ2-4, with D possibly matching TRBD1 (6 bases). Per the germline V gene, CDR1 is SGHAT and CDR2 is FQNNGV. This CDR3 is built from 16 residues. Trimming left V 5 bases short and J 3 bases short, with 17 bases between. In nucleotides, the CDR3 is TGTGCCAGCAGCCTGGATGGGGGCGCAGGCAAAAACATTCAGTACTTC. It is translated as CASSLDGGAGKNIQYF.

The V gene is TRBV6-5, the J gene TRBJ1-5; a possible D gene is TRBD1 (6 bases). V lost 6 bases and J lost 2, with 14 bases in between. Germline V lookup: CDR1 MNHEY, CDR2 SVGAGI. The CDR3 runs 15 residues. CDR3 coding DNA: TGTGCCAGCAGGGAGGGGGGGGAAGGCAATCAGCCCCAGCATTTT. Encoded protein: CASREGGEGNQPQHF.

The gene calls are TRBV30 and TRBJ1-2; D gene ambiguous. The V and J ends lost 4 bases and 4 bases respectively, with 16 bases between them. Germline V lookup: CDR1 GTSNPN, CDR2 SVGIG (reference sequence). The CDR3 runs 14 residues. CDR3 residues: CAWTLAPLIYGYTF. CDR3 sequence (DNA): TGTGCCTGGACTCTAGCCCCCCTGATCTATGGCTACACCTTC.

CDR3 region: CASSYPGQGLHEQYF. CDR3 DNA sequence: TGTGCCAGCAGTTACCCGGGACAGGGTCTCCACGAGCAGTACTTC. The rearrangement uses TRBV6-5 and TRBJ2-7, with 9 bases fitting TRBD1. The V and J ends lost 2 bases and 5 bases, in that order; junction bases with no gene match: 7. CDR3 length: 15 amino acids. CDR1 is MNHEY and CDR2 is SVGAGI in the germline V gene.

The gene calls are TRBV29-1 and TRBJ2-5; 7 nucleotides line up with TRBD1. J lost 5 bases, V lost 7 bases, and 16 bases had no gene match. The length of the CDR3 is 15 residues. CDR1 SQVTM and CDR2 ANQGSEA come from the germline V gene. The CDR3 region is CSATPPGGRGETQYF. CDR3 nucleotide sequence: TGCAGCGCTACTCCCCCAGGGGGTCGAGGGGAGACCCAGTACTTC.

There are a few counts of this clone. The chain joins TRBV10-3 to TRBJ2-7, with TRBD2 as a possible D gene (5 bases). The CDR3 has 13 amino acids. Per germline, CDR1 ENHRY and CDR2 SYGVKD. V gave up 3 bases and J gave up 3 bases, with 9 bases separating them. For the CDR3, the DNA is TGTGCCATCAGTGAAAGGGAGAACTACGAGCAGTACTTC. Translated, it gives CAISERENYEQYF.

This chain connects TRBV14 to TRBJ2-5; 11 bases map to TRBD2. CDR3 size: 14 residues. CDR1 and CDR2 from the germline V gene are SGHDN and FVKESK. Trimming at V came to 4 bases and at J to 3 bases, leaving 1 base not matched to a gene. CDR3 DNA: TGTGCCAGCAGCCGTAGCGGGAGGGAAGAGACCCAGTACTTC. Its translation: CASSRSGREETQYF.

The chain uses TRBV9 and TRBJ2-7; TRBD1 aligns across 11 bases. The V gene's germline CDR1 is SGDLS and CDR2 YYNGEE. CDR3 size: 15 residues. V lost 2 bases and J lost 7; bases outside the gene matches: 8. CDR3 region: CASSVRGTGGFEQYF. The CDR3 coding sequence is TGTGCCAGCAGCGTGCGAGGGACAGGGGGTTTTGAGCAGTACTTC.

This chain links TRBV28 with TRBJ1-2, with D perhaps matching TRBD1 (5 bases). Germline V gives CDR1 MDHEN, CDR2 SYDVKM. CDR3 size: 11 residues. In DNA form, the CDR3 reads TGTGCTACTGGGGCAGTGCGTGGCTACACCTTC. Translation gives CATGAVRGYTF.